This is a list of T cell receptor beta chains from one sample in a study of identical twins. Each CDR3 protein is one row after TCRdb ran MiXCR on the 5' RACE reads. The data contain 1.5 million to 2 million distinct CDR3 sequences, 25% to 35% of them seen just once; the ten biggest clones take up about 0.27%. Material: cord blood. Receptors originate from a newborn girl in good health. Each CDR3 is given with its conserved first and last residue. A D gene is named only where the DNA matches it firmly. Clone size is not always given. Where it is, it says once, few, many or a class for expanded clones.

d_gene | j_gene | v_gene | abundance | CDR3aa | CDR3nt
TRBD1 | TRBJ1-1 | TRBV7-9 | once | CASSSLRTGPMNTEAFF | TGTGCCAGCAGCTCACTCCGGACAGGGCCCATGAACACTGAAGCTTTCTTT
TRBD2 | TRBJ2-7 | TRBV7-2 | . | CAGSLGLAVLSYEQYF | TGTGCCGGCAGCTTAGGACTAGCGGTTCTCTCCTACGAGCAGTACTTC
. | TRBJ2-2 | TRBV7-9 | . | CASSGVETNTGELFF | TGTGCCAGCAGCGGCGTAGAAACGAACACCGGGGAGCTGTTTTTT
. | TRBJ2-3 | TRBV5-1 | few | CASSAGGSASTDTQYF | TGCGCCAGCAGCGCCGGGGGCTCCGCTAGCACAGATACGCAGTATTTT
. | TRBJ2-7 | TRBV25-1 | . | CASSGQGRGGPTYEQYF | TGTGCCAGCAGCGGACAGGGTCGGGGGGGGCCAACCTACGAGCAGTACTTC
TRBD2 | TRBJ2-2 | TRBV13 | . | CASSRQRVAGYTGELFF | TGTGCCAGCAGCCGCCAAAGGGTAGCGGGGTACACCGGGGAGCTGTTTTTT
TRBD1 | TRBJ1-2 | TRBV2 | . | CASSDPSGTGYGYTF | TGTGCCAGCAGTGACCCGAGTGGGACAGGCTATGGCTACACCTTC
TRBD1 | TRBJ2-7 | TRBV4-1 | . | CASYDAGQGNEQYF | TGCGCCAGCTACGACGCCGGACAGGGCAATGAGCAGTACTTC
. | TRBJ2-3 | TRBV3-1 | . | CASSQDYFDTDTQYF | TGTGCCAGCAGCCAAGATTACTTCGACACAGATACGCAGTATTTT
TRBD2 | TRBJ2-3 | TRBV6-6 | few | CASGTSGRGTDTQYF | TGTGCCAGTGGAACTAGCGGGAGGGGCACAGATACGCAGTATTTT
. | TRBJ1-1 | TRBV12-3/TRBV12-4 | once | CASSLGRATTEAFF | TGTGCCAGCAGTTTAGGCAGGGCGACCACTGAAGCTTTCTTT
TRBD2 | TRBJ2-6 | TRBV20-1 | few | CSASKGEQAPSGRKSGANVLTF | TGCAGTGCTAGTAAGGGGGAACAGGCTCCTAGCGGGAGAAAATCTGGGGCCAACGTCCTGACTTTC
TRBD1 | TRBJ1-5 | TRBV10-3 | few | CAISQGDQPQHF | TGTGCCATCAGTCAGGGGGATCAGCCCCAGCATTTT
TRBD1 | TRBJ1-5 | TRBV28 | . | CASIPRGRNQPQHF | TGTGCCAGCATCCCCAGGGGGCGAAATCAGCCCCAGCATTTT
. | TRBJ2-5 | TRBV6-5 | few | CATRFRQETQYF | TGTGCCACCCGATTTCGGCAAGAGACCCAGTACTTC
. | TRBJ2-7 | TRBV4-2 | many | CASSQERGTYEQYF | TGTGCCAGCAGCCAAGAAAGGGGAACCTACGAGCAGTACTTC
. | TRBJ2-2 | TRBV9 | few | CASSVVIPPGELFF | TGTGCCAGCAGCGTAGTGATACCCCCCGGGGAGCTGTTTTTT
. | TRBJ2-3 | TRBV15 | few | CATSRETSLTGNWDGDTQYF | TGTGCCACCAGCAGAGAAACCAGCCTTACAGGGAATTGGGATGGAGATACGCAGTATTTT
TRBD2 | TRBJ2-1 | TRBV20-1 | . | CSARRGLAGEWSYNEQFF | TGCAGTGCTAGACGAGGACTAGCGGGAGAGTGGTCCTACAATGAGCAGTTCTTC
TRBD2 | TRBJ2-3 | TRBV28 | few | CASSFRTSGGFTDTQYF | TGTGCCAGCAGTTTCCGGACTAGCGGGGGGTTCACAGATACGCAGTATTTT
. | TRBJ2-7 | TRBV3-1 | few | CASSQLDREQYF | TGTGCCAGCAGCCAACTAGACCGGGAGCAGTACTTC
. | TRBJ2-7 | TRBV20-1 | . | CSASVGSPPYEQYF | TGCAGTGCCTCGGTAGGCAGTCCCCCCTACGAGCAGTACTTC
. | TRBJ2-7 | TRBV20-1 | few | CSAPDMRGTYEQYF | TGCAGTGCACCCGACATGCGAGGGACCTACGAGCAGTACTTC
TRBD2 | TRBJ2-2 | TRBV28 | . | CASSRPGTSERRNTGELFF | TGTGCCAGCAGTCGTCCCGGGACTAGCGAACGACGCAACACCGGGGAGCTGTTTTTT
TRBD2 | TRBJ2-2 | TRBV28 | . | CASSWGLASYTGELFF | TGTGCCAGCAGCTGGGGACTAGCGTCCTACACCGGGGAGCTGTTTTTT
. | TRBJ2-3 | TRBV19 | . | CASTPRQGTDTQYF | TGTGCCAGCACGCCTAGACAGGGCACAGATACGCAGTATTTT
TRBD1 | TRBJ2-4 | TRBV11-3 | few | CASSSGQGPKNIQYF | TGTGCCAGCAGCTCCGGACAGGGGCCCAAAAACATTCAGTACTTC
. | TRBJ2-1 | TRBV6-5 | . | CASSYSMGWAYNEQFF | TGTGCCAGCAGTTACTCGATGGGGTGGGCCTACAATGAGCAGTTCTTC
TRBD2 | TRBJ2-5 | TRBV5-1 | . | CASSLPASGKETQYF | TGCGCCAGCAGCTTGCCAGCTAGCGGAAAAGAGACCCAGTACTTC
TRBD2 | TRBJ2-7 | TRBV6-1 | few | CASSEWTSGYEQYF | TGTGCCAGCAGTGAATGGACTAGCGGCTACGAGCAGTACTTC
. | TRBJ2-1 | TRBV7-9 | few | CASSLLATNNEQFF | TGTGCCAGCAGCCTCCTTGCCACGAACAATGAGCAGTTCTTC
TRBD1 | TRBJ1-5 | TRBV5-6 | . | CASSAGTGRSNQPQHF | TGTGCCAGCAGCGCCGGGACAGGGAGAAGCAATCAGCCCCAGCATTTT
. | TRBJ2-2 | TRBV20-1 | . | CSARPLLANTGELFF | TGCAGTGCTAGACCCCTTCTAGCGAACACCGGGGAGCTGTTTTTT